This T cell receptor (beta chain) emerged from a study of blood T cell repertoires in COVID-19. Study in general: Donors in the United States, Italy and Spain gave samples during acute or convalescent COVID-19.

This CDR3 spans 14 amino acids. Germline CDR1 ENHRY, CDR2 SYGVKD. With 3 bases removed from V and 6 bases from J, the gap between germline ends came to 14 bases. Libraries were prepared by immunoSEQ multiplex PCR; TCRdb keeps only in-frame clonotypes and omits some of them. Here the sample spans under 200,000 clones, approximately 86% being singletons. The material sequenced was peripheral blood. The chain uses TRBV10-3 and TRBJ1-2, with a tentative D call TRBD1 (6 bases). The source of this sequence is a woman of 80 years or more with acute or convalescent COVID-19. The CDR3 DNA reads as TGTGCCATCAGTGATTTGAGGGGGAACGATGGCTACACCTTC. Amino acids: CAISDLRGNDGYTF.